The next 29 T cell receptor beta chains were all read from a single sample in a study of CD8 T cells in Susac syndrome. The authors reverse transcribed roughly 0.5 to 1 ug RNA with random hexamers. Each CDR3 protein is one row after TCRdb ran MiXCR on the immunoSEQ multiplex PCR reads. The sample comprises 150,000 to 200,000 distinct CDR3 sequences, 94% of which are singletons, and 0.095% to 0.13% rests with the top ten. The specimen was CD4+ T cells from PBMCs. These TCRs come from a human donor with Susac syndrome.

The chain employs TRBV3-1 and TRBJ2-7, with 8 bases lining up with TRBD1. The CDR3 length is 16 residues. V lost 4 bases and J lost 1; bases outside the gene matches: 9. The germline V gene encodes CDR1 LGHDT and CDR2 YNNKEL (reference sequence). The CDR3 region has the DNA TGTGCCAGCAGCCGCTCAGGGGGCCCGAATTCCTACGAGCAGTACTTC. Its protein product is CASSRSGGPNSYEQYF.

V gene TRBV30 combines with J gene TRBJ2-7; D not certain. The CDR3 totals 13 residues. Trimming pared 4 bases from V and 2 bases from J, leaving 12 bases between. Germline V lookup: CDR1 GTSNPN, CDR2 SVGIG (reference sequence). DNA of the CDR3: TGTGCCTGGAATCCCAGTCGGACCTACGAGCAGTACTTC. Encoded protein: CAWNPSRTYEQYF.

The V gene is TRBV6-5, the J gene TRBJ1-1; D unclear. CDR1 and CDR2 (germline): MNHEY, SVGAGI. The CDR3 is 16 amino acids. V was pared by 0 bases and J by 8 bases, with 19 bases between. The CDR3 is CASSYSPERALSEAFF. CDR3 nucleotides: TGTGCCAGCAGTTACTCTCCCGAGCGGGCGCTTTCCGAAGCTTTCTTT.

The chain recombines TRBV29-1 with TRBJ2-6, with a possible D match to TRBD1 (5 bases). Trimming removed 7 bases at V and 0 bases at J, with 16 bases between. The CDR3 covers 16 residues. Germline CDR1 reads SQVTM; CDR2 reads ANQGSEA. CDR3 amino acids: CSAKFQGSSGANVLTF. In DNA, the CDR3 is TGCAGCGCTAAATTCCAGGGATCCTCTGGGGCCAACGTCCTGACTTTC.

CDR3 sequence reads: CASSGSLYRGLTNYGYTF. CDR3 DNA: TGTGCCAGCAGCGGTTCTCTTTACAGGGGACTAACTAACTATGGCTACACCTTC. This chain uses TRBV9 with TRBJ1-2; 7 nucleotides agree with TRBD1. With V trimmed by 3 bases and J by 0 bases, 14 bases remained unmatched. The germline gives CDR1 SGDLS, CDR2 YYNGEE. The CDR3 is 18 residues long.

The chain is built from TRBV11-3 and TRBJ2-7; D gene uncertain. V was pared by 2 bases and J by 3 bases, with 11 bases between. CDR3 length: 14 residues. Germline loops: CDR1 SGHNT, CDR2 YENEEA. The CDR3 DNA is TGTGCCAGCAGCTTATTTTCGGGTGACTACGAGCAGTACTTC. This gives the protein CASSLFSGDYEQYF. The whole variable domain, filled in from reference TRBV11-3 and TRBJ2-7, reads EAGVVQSPRYKIIEKKQPVAFWCNPISGHNTLYWYLQNLGQGPELLIRYENEEAVDDSQLPKDRFSAERLKGVDSTLKIQPAELGDSAVYLCASSLFSGDYEQYFGPGTRLTVT.

CDR3 sequence: CASSGGWAEAFF. The CDR3, as DNA: TGTGCCAGCAGTGGAGGGTGGGCTGAAGCTTTCTTT. The genes are TRBV3-1 and TRBJ1-1; D unresolved. Deletions cut 6 bases from V and 6 bases from J, with 11 bases between. The CDR3 runs to 12 residues. Germline V gives CDR1 LGHDT, CDR2 YNNKEL (reference sequence).

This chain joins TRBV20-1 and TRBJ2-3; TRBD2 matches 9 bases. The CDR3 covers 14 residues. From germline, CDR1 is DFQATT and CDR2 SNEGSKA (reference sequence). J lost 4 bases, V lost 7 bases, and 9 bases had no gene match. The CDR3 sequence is CSEAGGQFPDTQYF. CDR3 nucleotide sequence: TGCAGTGAAGCGGGGGGCCAGTTCCCAGATACGCAGTATTTT.

Written as DNA, the CDR3 is TGTGCCAGCAGTGAAGACGGGGGGGTAAACATTCAGTACTTC. This sequence encodes CASSEDGGVNIQYF. The rearrangement joins TRBV2 to TRBJ2-4; 8 nucleotides agree with TRBD2. The CDR3 contains 14 residues. Per the germline V gene, CDR1 is SNHLY and CDR2 is FYNNEI. Unmatched junction bases numbered 2, after V lost 1 base and J lost 6 bases.

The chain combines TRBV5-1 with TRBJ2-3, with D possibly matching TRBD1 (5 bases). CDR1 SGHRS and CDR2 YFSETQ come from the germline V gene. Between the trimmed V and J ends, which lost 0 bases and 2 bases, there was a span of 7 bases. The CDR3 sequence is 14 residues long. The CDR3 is CASSLEGFTDTQYF. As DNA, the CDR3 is TGCGCCAGCAGCTTGGAGGGGTTCACAGATACGCAGTATTTT.

CDR3: CASSLGGRRHNEQFF. CDR3 sequence (DNA): TGTGCCAGCAGCTTGGGGGGACGGAGGCACAATGAGCAGTTCTTC. This rearrangement joins TRBV5-6 to TRBJ2-1; the D gene could be TRBD1 or TRBD2 (5 bases each). The germline V gene encodes CDR1 SGHDT and CDR2 YYEEEE. The CDR3 has 15 amino acids. Between the trimmed V and J ends, which lost 0 bases and 5 bases, there was a span of 12 bases.

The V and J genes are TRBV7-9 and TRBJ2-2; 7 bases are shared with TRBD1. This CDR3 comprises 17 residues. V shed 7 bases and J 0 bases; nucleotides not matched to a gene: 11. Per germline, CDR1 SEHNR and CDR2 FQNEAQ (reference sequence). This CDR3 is CASTIRGGNANTGELFF. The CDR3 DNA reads TGTGCCAGCACCATAAGAGGGGGCAACGCGAACACCGGGGAGCTGTTTTTT.

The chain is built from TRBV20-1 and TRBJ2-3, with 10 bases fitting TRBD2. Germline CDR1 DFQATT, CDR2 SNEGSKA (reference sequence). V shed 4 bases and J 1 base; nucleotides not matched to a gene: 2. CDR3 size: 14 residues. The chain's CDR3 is CSAKRGGRTDTQYF. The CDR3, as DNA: TGCAGTGCTAAGCGGGGGGGACGCACAGATACGCAGTATTTT.

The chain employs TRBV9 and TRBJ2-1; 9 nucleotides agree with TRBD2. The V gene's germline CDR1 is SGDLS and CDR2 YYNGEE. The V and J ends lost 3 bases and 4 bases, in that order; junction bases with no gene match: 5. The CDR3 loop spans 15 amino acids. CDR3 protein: CASSAAGGFYNEQFF. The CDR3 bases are TGTGCCAGCAGCGCAGCGGGGGGCTTTTACAATGAGCAGTTCTTC.

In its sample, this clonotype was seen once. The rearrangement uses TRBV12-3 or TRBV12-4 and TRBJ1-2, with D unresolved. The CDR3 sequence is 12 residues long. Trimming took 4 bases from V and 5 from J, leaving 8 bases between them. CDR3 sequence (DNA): TGTGCCAGCAGTTCTTTGGTTTATGGCTACACCTTC. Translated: CASSSLVYGYTF.

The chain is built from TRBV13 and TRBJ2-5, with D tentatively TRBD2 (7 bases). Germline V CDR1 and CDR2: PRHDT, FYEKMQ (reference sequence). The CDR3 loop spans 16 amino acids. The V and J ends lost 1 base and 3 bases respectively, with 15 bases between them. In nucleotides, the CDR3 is TGTGCCAGCAGCTTAGTCGGGGGGCCGAGTGAAGAGACCCAGTACTTC. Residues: CASSLVGGPSEETQYF. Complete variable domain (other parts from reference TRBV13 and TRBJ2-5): AAGVIQSPRHLIKEKRETATLKCYPIPRHDTVYWYQQGPGQDPQFLISFYEKMQSDKGSIPDRFSAQQFSDYHSELNMSSLELGDSALYFCASSLVGGPSEETQYFGPGTRLLVL.

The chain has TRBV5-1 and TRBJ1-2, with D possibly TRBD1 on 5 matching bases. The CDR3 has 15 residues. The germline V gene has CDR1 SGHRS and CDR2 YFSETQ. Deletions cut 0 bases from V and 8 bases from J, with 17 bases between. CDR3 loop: CASSLANNIGTGYTF. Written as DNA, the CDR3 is TGCGCCAGCAGCTTGGCCAATAACATCGGGACGGGCTACACCTTC.

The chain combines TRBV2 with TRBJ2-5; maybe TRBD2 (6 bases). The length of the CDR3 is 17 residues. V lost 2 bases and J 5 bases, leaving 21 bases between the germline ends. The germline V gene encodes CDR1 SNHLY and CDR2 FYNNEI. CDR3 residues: CASSELTEDYLRETQYF. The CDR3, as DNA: TGTGCCAGCAGTGAACTAACGGAGGACTACCTCCGGGAGACCCAGTACTTC.

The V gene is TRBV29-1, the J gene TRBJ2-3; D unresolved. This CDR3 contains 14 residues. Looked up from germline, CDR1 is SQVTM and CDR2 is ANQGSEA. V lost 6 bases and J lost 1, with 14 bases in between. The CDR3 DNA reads TGCAGCGTGTACAGTAGTAGTGGCACAGATACGCAGTATTTT. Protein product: CSVYSSSGTDTQYF.

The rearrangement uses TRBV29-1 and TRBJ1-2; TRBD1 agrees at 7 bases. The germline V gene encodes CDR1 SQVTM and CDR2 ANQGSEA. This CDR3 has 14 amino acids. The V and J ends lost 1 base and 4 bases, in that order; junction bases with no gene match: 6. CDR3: CSVEASGGVYGYTF. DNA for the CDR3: TGCAGCGTTGAAGCGTCAGGGGGGGTCTATGGCTACACCTTC. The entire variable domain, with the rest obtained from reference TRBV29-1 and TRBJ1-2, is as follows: SAVISQKPSRDICQRGTSLTIQCQVDSQVTMMFWYRQQPGQSLTLIATANQGSEATYESGFVIDKFPISRPNLTFSTLTVSNMSPEDSSIYLCSVEASGGVYGYTFGSGTRLTVV.

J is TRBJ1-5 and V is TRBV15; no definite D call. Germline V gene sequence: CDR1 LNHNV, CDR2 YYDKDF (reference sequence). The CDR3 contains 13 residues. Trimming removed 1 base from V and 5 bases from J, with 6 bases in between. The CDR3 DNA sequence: TGTGCCACCAGCAGAGGGGCCCATCAGCCCCAGCATTTT. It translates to CATSRGAHQPQHF.

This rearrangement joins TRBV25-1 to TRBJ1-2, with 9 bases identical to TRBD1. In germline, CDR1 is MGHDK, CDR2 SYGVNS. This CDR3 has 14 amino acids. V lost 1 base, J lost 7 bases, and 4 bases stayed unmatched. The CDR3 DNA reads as TGTGCCAGCAGTGAATGGGACAGGGAGGGTGGCTACACCTTC. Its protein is CASSEWDREGGYTF.

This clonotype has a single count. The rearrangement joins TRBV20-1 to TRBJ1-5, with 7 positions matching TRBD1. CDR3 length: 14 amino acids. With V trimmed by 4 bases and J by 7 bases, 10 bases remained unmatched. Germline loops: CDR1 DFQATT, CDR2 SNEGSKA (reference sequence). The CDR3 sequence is CSAKVREGAQPQHF. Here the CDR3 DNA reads TGCAGTGCTAAAGTTCGAGAGGGGGCCCAGCCCCAGCATTTT.

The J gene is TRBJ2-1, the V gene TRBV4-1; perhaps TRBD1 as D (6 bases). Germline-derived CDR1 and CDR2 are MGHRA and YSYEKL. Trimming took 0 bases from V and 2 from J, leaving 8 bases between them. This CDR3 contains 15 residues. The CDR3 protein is CASSQERDTYNEQFF. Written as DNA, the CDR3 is TGCGCCAGCAGCCAAGAAAGGGACACCTACAATGAGCAGTTCTTC.

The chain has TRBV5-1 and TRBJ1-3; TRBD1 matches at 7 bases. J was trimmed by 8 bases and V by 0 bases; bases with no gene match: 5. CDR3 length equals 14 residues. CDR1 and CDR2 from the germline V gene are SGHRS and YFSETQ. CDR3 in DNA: TGCGCCAGCAGCTTGGGGACTCAGGGGGACACCATATATTTT. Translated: CASSLGTQGDTIYF.

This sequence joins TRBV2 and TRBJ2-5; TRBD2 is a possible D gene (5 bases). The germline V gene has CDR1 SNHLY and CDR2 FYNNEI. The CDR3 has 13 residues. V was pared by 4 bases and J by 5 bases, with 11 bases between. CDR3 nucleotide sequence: TGTGCCAGCAGTGTAGTAGCGCGGGAGACCCAGTACTTC. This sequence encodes CASSVVARETQYF.

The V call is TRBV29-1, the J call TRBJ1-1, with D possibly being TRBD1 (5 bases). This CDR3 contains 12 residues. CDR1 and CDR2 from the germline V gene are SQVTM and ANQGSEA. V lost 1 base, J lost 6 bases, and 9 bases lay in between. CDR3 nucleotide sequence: TGCAGCGTTGAAGGGCAGGGCCCTGAAGCTTTCTTT. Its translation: CSVEGQGPEAFF.

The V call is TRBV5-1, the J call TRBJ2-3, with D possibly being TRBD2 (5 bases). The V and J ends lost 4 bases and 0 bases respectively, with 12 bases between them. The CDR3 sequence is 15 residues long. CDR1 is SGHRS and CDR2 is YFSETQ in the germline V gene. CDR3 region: CASSIWSGSTDTQYF. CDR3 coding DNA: TGCGCCAGCAGCATCTGGAGCGGCAGCACAGATACGCAGTATTTT.

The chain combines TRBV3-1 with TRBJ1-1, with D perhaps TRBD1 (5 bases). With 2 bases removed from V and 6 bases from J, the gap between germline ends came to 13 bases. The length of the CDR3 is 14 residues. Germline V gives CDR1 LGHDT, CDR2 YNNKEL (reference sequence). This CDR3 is CASSQTGRAAEAFF. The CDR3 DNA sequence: TGTGCCAGCAGCCAAACGGGCAGGGCCGCTGAAGCTTTCTTT.